Following are 20 T cell receptor beta chains from one sample sequenced in a study of T cells in Graves' hyperthyroidism and ophthalmopathy (dated by TCRdb to about 2019). To prepare the library, multiplex PCR was applied. The instrument given in TCRdb is Illumina HiSeq 2000. The TCR beta CDR3 regions were amplified from RNA transcripts. The TCR CDR3 was subjected to a first round of RT-PCR using the HTBI primer set and the Qiagen OneStep RT-PCR kit. The public reads were run again by TCRdb, first through fastp at Q25 and then through MiXCR, and only productive beta chains were kept. All rows with the same CDR3 protein become a single entry with the most common DNA and genes. The sample table lists under 300,000 distinct CDR3 sequences, 12% to 15% of them with a count of one. Less than 8% of the sample comes from the top ten. Sequencing was done on a sample of blood. These receptors all come from a woman aged 40 to 50 with Graves' hyperthyroidism.

This clonotype occurred a few times. The chain recombines TRBV29-1 with TRBJ2-5; weak D call: TRBD1 (5 bases). Trimming shortened V by 1 base and J by 2 bases, and 5 bases separated the two germline ends. This CDR3 spans 12 amino acids. Germline CDR1 and CDR2: SQVTM and ANQGSEA. CDR3 region: CSVEGQQETQYF. The CDR3 coding sequence is TGCAGCGTTGAAGGACAGCAAGAGACCCAGTACTTC.

This clonotype was recorded at least ten times. The V and J genes are TRBV7-9 and TRBJ1-1; 9 bases fit TRBD1. Unmatched junction bases numbered 7, after V lost 1 base and J lost 1 base. The V gene's germline CDR1 is SEHNR and CDR2 FQNEAQ (reference sequence). This CDR3 region has 17 residues. CDR3 coding DNA: TGTGCCAGCAGCTTAGGGTGGGACAGGGCGAGGAACACTGAAGCTTTCTTT. Its translation: CASSLGWDRARNTEAFF.

This clonotype has ten or more counts. In DNA form, the CDR3 reads TGTGCCAGCAGTCCGGACGGAAGACTAGGTGTAGGGACCCAGTACTTC. Translated, it gives CASSPDGRLGVGTQYF. The chain has TRBV12-3 or TRBV12-4 and TRBJ2-5; possibly TRBD2 for D (6 bases). The CDR3 has 16 amino acids. With 5 bases removed from V and 7 bases from J, the gap between germline ends came to 23 bases.

In its sample, this clonotype was seen many times. The chain uses TRBV28 and TRBJ2-5, with 7 bases identical to TRBD1. This CDR3 comprises 14 residues. After removal of 7 bases from V and 0 bases from J, the junction contained 5 bases not matched to a gene. The V gene's germline CDR1 is MDHEN and CDR2 SYDVKM. In DNA, the CDR3 is TGTGCCAGCAACCGGGACAGACACCAAGAGACCCAGTACTTC. This sequence encodes CASNRDRHQETQYF.

This clonotype has at least ten counts. The CDR3 protein is CANRQGLGYGYTF. DNA for the CDR3: TGTGCCAACCGACAGGGGCTAGGGTATGGCTACACCTTC. The V gene is TRBV2, the J gene TRBJ1-2; 8 bases fit TRBD1. Per the germline V gene, CDR1 is SNHLY and CDR2 is FYNNEI. The CDR3 has 13 residues. V shed 10 bases, J shed 5 bases, and the junction held 9 bases outside the gene matches.

This clonotype was seen repeatedly, ten times or more. V gene TRBV28 combines with J gene TRBJ1-5; D is perhaps TRBD1 (6 bases). Trimming shortened V by 3 bases and J by 1 base, and 16 bases separated the two germline ends. From germline, CDR1 is MDHEN and CDR2 SYDVKM. This CDR3 region has 17 residues. The CDR3 DNA sequence: TGTGCCAGCAGTTTGCATAAGGGGACACCGAGCAATCAGCCCCAGCATTTT. Its protein is CASSLHKGTPSNQPQHF.

Note on this clonotype: A junction end diverges from the germline sequence, so it may reflect a read error. The chain links TRBV25-1 to TRBJ1-3, with TRBD1 identical over 7 bases. Looked up from germline, CDR1 is MGHDK and CDR2 is SYGVNS. The CDR3 sequence is 17 residues long. CDR3: CASSEFPGGTTGNTLYF. The CDR3 DNA is TGTGCCAGCAGTGAGTTCCCAGGGGGGACGACTGGAAACACCTTATATTTT.

This clonotype has a count of ten or more. The chain carries TRBV20-1 and TRBJ2-3; 7 positions agree with TRBD2. J was trimmed by 4 bases and V by 1 base; bases with no gene match: 5. The CDR3 is 14 amino acids. The V gene's germline CDR1 is DFQATT and CDR2 SNEGSKA (reference sequence). The CDR3 DNA follows: TGCAGTGCTAGAGGCGGGAGAAGCCCAGATACGCAGTATTTT. Protein: CSARGGRSPDTQYF.

This clonotype was recorded at least ten times. The rearrangement joins TRBV20-1 to TRBJ2-3, with D possibly called TRBD1 or TRBD2 (6 bases each). Germline CDR1 and CDR2: DFQATT and SNEGSKA (reference sequence). Trimming left V 1 base short and J 6 bases short, with 20 bases between. The length of the CDR3 is 16 residues. The CDR3 nucleotides are TGCAGTGCTAGAGCCCCAACGTGGAGGGGGTCCGATACGCAGTATTTT. This encodes CSARAPTWRGSDTQYF.

The V gene is TRBV4-1, the J gene TRBJ1-3; possible D gene TRBD1, 5 bases. Looked up from germline, CDR1 is MGHRA and CDR2 is YSYEKL. V gave up 4 bases and J gave up 0 bases, with 16 bases separating them. CDR3 length: 17 amino acids. CDR3 region: CASSRGGLTYSGNTIYF. CDR3 DNA: TGCGCCAGCAGCCGGGGGGGACTGACCTACTCTGGAAACACCATATATTTT.

This clonotype has ten or more counts. The chain carries TRBV28 and TRBJ2-7, with D perhaps matching TRBD2 (6 bases). The CDR3 has 19 residues. The V and J ends lost 6 bases and 1 base respectively, with 28 bases between them. Germline V CDR1 and CDR2: MDHEN, SYDVKM. The CDR3 loop is CASRTMVDYPGARSYEQYF. The CDR3 nucleotides read TGTGCCAGCAGGACCATGGTGGACTATCCGGGAGCTCGGTCCTACGAGCAGTACTTC.

This clonotype was recorded a few times. The chain carries TRBV27 and TRBJ1-2; 8 bases map to TRBD1. Germline-derived CDR1 and CDR2 are MNHEY and SMNVEV (reference sequence). The CDR3 loop spans 15 amino acids. V lost 4 bases to trimming and J lost 3 bases; unmatched junction nucleotides: 7. CDR3 bases: TGTGCCAGCAGTTCTGCCTTACAGGGGGACTATGGCTACACCTTC. The encoded protein is CASSSALQGDYGYTF.

This clonotype was detected only a few times. The J gene is TRBJ2-2, the V gene TRBV29-1, with 7 nucleotides matching TRBD1. Germline V gene data show CDR1 as SQVTM and CDR2 as ANQGSEA. The ends lost 3 bases at V and 2 bases at J; junction bases unmatched: 3. The length of the CDR3 is 14 residues. Here the CDR3 DNA reads TGCAGCGTTGATCGGGACAGTAACACCGGGGAGCTGTTTTTT. This encodes CSVDRDSNTGELFF.

This clonotype was seen ten or more times. The chain carries TRBV6-1 and TRBJ2-5; no firm D call. CDR1 is MNHNS and CDR2 is SASEGT in the germline V gene. V was cut by 3 bases and J by 4 bases, with 9 bases left in between. This CDR3 spans 13 amino acids. The CDR3 DNA reads TGTGCCAGCAGTGAGAACGACGCAGAGACCCAGTACTTC. Its protein is CASSENDAETQYF.

This clonotype has more than one count but fewer than ten. The rearrangement joins TRBV7-6 to TRBJ2-3; 8 nucleotides match TRBD1. Germline CDR1 is SGHVS and CDR2 is FNYEAQ. This CDR3 comprises 16 residues. Germline trimming cut 5 bases from V and 2 bases from J; bases unmatched to any gene: 9. The CDR3 loop reads CASSTHRGISTDTQYF. CDR3 nucleotides: TGTGCCAGCAGCACACACAGGGGGATCTCCACAGATACGCAGTATTTT.

This clonotype was seen a few times. The chain is built from TRBV12-3 or TRBV12-4 and TRBJ1-5; D may be TRBD1 (6 bases). Trimming took off 6 bases at V and 10 bases at J, with 16 bases between the two ends. The CDR3 loop spans 13 amino acids. CDR3 loop: CASSPRGIGPQHF. In nucleotides, the CDR3 is TGTGCCAGCAGCCCCAGGGGAATAGGACCCCAGCATTTT.

The chain has TRBV10-3 and TRBJ1-5; 8 nucleotides agree with TRBD1. Looked up from germline, CDR1 is ENHRY and CDR2 is SYGVKD. CDR3 length equals 13 residues. V shed 10 bases, J shed 9 bases, and the junction held 11 bases outside the gene matches. CDR3 sequence reads: CASRLGDRRPQHF. The DNA for the CDR3 is TGTGCCAGCAGATTAGGGGACAGGAGGCCCCAGCATTTT.

This clonotype has only a few counts. This chain connects TRBV7-2 to TRBJ1-4; 7 nucleotides line up with TRBD1. The CDR3 runs 16 residues. Germline V CDR1 and CDR2: SGHTA, FQGNSA. The V segment lost 1 base and the J segment 7 bases; nucleotides outside the gene matches: 9. CDR3 loop: CASSLVQGIVSEKLFF. Written as DNA, the CDR3 is TGTGCCAGCAGCTTAGTACAGGGGATAGTAAGTGAAAAACTGTTTTTT.

At least ten counts were recorded for this clonotype. The chain recombines TRBV6-1 with TRBJ2-3; D possibly corresponds to TRBD2 (5 bases). Germline V gives CDR1 MNHNS, CDR2 SASEGT. V lost 7 bases, J lost 3 bases, and 8 bases lay in between. This CDR3 contains 12 residues. The CDR3 region has the DNA TGTGCCAGCAAGCCGGGGACAGATACGCAGTATTTT. Its protein is CASKPGTDTQYF.

This sequence joins TRBV5-8 and TRBJ1-2, with TRBD1 matching 9 bases. This CDR3 has 14 residues. CDR1 SGHTS and CDR2 YDEGEE come from the germline V gene. V trimming: 4 bases; J trimming: 8 bases; junction bases outside the gene matches: 9. The chain's CDR3 is CASSPRTGAAGYTF. The CDR3 DNA is TGTGCCAGCAGCCCCCGGACAGGGGCGGCAGGCTACACCTTC. Looking up the rest from reference TRBV5-8 and TRBJ1-2 gives the full variable domain: EAGVTQSPTHLIKTRGQQATLRCSPISGHTSVYWYQQALGLGLQFLLWYDEGEERNRGNFPPRFSGRQFPNYSSELNVNALELEDSALYLCASSPRTGAAGYTFGSGTRLTVV.